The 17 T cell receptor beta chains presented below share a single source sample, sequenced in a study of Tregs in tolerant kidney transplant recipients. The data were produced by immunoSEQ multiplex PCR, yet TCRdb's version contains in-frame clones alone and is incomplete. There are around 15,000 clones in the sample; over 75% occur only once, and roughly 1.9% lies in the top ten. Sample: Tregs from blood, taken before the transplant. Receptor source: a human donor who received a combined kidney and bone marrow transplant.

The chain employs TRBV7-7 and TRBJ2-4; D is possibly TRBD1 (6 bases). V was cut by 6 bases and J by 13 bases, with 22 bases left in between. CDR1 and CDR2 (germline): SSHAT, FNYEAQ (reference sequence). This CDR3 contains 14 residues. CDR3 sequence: CASSPSPRDTLQYF. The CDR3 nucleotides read TGTGCCAGCAGTCCATCCCCCCGGGACACCCTCCAGTACTTC.

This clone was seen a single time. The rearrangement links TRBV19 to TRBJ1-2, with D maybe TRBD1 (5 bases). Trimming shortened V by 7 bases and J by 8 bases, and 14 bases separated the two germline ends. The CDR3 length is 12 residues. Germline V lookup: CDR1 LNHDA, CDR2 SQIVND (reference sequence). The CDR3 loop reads CASTMGGQGYTF. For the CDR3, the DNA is TGTGCCAGTACCATGGGGGGTCAAGGCTACACCTTC.

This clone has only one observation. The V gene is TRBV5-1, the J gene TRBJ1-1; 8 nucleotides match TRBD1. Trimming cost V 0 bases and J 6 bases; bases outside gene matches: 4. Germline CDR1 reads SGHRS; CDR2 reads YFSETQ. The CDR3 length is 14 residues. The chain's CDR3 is CASSLGQGASEAFF. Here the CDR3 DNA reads TGCGCCAGCAGCTTGGGCCAGGGGGCCTCTGAAGCTTTCTTT.

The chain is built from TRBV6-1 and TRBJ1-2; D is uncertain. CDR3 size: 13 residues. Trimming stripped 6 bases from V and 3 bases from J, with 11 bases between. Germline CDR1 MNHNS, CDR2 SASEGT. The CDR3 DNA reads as TGTGCCAGCAGGACCCAGCGGTACTATGGCTACACCTTC. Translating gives CASRTQRYYGYTF.

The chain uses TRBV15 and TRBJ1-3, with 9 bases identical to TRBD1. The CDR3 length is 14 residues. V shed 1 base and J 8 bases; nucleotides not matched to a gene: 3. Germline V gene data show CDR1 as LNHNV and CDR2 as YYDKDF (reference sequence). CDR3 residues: CATSRGDRVDTIYF. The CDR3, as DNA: TGTGCCACCAGCAGAGGGGACAGGGTTGACACCATATATTTT.

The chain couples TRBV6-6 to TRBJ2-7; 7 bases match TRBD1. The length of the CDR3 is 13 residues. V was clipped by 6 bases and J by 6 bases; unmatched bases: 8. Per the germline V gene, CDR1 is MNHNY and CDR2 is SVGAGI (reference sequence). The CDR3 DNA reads TGTGCCAGCAGCACGGGACAGCCACTCGAGCAGTACTTC. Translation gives CASSTGQPLEQYF.

Written as DNA, the CDR3 is TGTGCCAGCAGGTCCATAGCCCCAGATACGCAGTATTTT. Translated: CASRSIAPDTQYF. The rearrangement joins TRBV27 to TRBJ2-3; the D is unclear. With 6 bases removed from V and 4 bases from J, the gap between germline ends came to 11 bases. The CDR3 has 13 amino acids. Germline V gene sequence: CDR1 MNHEY, CDR2 SMNVEV (reference sequence).

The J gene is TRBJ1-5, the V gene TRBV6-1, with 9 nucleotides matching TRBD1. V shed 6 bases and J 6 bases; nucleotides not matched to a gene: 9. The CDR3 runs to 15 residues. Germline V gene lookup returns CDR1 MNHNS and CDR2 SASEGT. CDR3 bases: TGTGCCAGCAGAATCCGGGACAGGGTCACTCAGCCCCAGCATTTT. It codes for CASRIRDRVTQPQHF.

This CDR3 reads CASSPTGIPAGEQYF. As DNA, the CDR3 is TGTGCCAGCTCACCGACAGGGATCCCCGCAGGCGAGCAGTACTTC. This chain uses TRBV18 with TRBJ2-7; the match to TRBD1 covers 7 bases. Looked up from germline, CDR1 is KGHSH and CDR2 is LQKENI. J was trimmed by 6 bases and V by 3 bases; bases with no gene match: 11. CDR3 size: 15 residues.

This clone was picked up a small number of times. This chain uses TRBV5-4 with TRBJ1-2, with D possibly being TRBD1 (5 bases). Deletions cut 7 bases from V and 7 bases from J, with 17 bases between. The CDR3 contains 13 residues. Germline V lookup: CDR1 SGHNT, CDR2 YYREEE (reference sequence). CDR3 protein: CASSPRVNSGYTF. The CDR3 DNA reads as TGTGCCAGCTCCCCCAGGGTGAACAGTGGCTACACCTTC.

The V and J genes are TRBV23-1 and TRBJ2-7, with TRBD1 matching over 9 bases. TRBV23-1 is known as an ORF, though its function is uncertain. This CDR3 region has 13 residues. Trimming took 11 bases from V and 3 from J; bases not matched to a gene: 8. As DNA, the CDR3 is TGCGCCGGAGGGACGACAGGGGGCTACGAGCAGTACTTC. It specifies CAGGTTGGYEQYF.

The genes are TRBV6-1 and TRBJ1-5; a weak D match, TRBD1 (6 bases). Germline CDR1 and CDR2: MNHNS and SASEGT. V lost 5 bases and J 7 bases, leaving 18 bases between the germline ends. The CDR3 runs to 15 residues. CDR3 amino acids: CASSREGLRGQPQHF. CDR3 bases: TGTGCCAGCAGTCGGGAGGGCCTCAGGGGCCAGCCCCAGCATTTT.

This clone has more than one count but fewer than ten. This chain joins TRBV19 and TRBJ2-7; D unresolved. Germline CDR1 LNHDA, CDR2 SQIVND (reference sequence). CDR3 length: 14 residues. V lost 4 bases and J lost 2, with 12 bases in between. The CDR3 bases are TGTGCCAGTAGTAACCGACTGGTCCCCTACGAGCAGTACTTC. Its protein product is CASSNRLVPYEQYF.

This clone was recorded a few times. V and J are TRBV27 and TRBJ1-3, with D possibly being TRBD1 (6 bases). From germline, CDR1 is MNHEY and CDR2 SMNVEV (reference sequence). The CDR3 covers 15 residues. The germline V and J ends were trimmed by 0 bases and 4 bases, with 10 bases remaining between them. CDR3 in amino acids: CASSLSAGAGNTIYF. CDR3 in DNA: TGTGCCAGCAGTTTATCGGCAGGGGCAGGAAACACCATATATTTT.

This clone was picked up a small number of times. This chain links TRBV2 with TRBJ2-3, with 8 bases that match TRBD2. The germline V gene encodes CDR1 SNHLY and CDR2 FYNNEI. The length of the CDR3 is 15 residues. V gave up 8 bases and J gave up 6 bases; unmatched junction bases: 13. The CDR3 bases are TGTGCCAGCGGCAGCGGGAGCGGCCGGATCGATACGCAGTATTTT. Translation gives CASGSGSGRIDTQYF.

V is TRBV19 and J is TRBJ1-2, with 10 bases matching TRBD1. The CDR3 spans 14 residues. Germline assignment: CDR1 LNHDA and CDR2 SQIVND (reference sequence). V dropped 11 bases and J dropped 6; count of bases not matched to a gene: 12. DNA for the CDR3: TGTGCCGCGACAGGGGGCGCTGGGGTAAATGGCTACACCTTC. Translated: CAATGGAGVNGYTF.

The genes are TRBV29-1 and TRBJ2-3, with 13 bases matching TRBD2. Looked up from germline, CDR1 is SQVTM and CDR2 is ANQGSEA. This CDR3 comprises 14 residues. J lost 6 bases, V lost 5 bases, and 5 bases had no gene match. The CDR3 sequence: CSVMTSGRMDTQYF. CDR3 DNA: TGCAGCGTTATGACTAGCGGGAGGATGGATACGCAGTATTTT.